This T cell receptor beta chain was sequenced in a study of human T cells and chemical hapten exposure. Noted time point: pre-sensitization, week 0. Treatment denoted: therapeutic diphenylcyclopropenone sensitization with weekly scalp DPC. Every patch test was put on after a blood sample was taken. The donor pool consisted of alopecia patients aged 18 to 70 years, considered suitable for DPC. TCRdb reprocessed the RACE reads with MiXCR, giving one entry per CDR3 protein. The sample contains tens of thousands of distinct CDR3 sequences, 9.4% of which appear only once. Study outcomes and limitations: Once DPC sensitization occurred, TCRs above 1 in 1000 frequency showed no change. Against controls, expanded TCRs gave rise to significantly more large CDR3 similarity clusters.

The ends were cut back, 2 bases at V and 0 bases at J, with 7 bases in the middle. CDR3 length: 14 residues. Germline V gene lookup returns CDR1 KGHSH and CDR2 LQKENI. This clonotype was recorded many times. Antigen: not known. The chain links TRBV18 to TRBJ1-1; no clear D gene. The sample here was whole blood, taken in connection with sensitization to the hapten diphenylcyclopropenone (DPC). The source of this sequence is a woman between 40 and 55 years old with alopecia areata. Some clones in this sample may be carry-over from other donors' samples. CDR3 loop: CASSPRQLNTEAFF. The CDR3, as DNA: TGTGCCAGCTCACCAAGGCAGTTGAACACTGAAGCTTTCTTT.